The rows below give T cell receptor beta chains drawn from one sample of a study of T cells after yellow fever vaccination. One entry per CDR3 protein results from TCRdb running MiXCR on the 5' RACE reads. The table lists a few hundred thousand distinct CDR3 sequences, approximately 10% of them singletons. The sample here was CD4+ T cells sorted from PBMCs, taken 5 days after the yellow fever booster vaccination. The receptors were gathered from a man between 18 and 29 years old who received the YFV17D yellow fever vaccine. Both conserved end residues are part of each CDR3. The D gene is left open where the match is weak. Size is omitted from some rows. Given values are once, few, many or a class for expanded clones.

TRBV5-1,TRBD2,TRBJ2-3,few,CASSFRDYRATDTQYF,TGCGCCAGCAGTTTTCGGGACTATCGAGCCACAGATACGCAGTATTTT
TRBV7-9,TRBD1,TRBJ1-2,few,CASTPGQGYDGYTF,TGTGCCAGCACGCCGGGACAGGGTTATGATGGCTACACCTTC
TRBV19,-,TRBJ1-2,-,CASSMGGENYGYTF,TGTGCCAGTAGTATGGGTGGGGAAAACTATGGCTACACCTTC
TRBV12-3/TRBV12-4,-,TRBJ1-6,-,CASSLGRENSPLHF,TGTGCCAGCAGTTTAGGCAGGGAGAATTCACCCCTCCACTTT
TRBV21-1,-,TRBJ2-3,few,CASSKLKAPRGTDTQYF,TGTGCCAGCAGCAAATTAAAAGCCCCGAGGGGCACAGATACGCAGTATTTT
TRBV5-1,TRBD1,TRBJ1-4,-,CASSAGQNNEKLFF,TGCGCCAGCAGCGCGGGACAGAATAATGAAAAACTGTTTTTT
TRBV3-1,-,TRBJ1-1,many,CASSQRNTEAFF,TGTGCCAGCAGCCAAAGGAACACTGAAGCTTTCTTT
TRBV4-3,TRBD1,TRBJ2-1,few,CASSQGPGQGAYEQFF,TGCGCCAGCAGCCAAGGACCGGGACAGGGGGCTTATGAGCAGTTCTTC
TRBV6-6,-,TRBJ1-2,-,CASRAAGFGYGYTF,TGTGCCAGCAGGGCCGCAGGGTTCGGCTATGGCTACACCTTC
TRBV5-1,-,TRBJ1-1,-,CASSLGSEGTEAFF,TGCGCCAGCAGCTTGGGCTCGGAGGGAACTGAAGCTTTCTTT
TRBV6-1,TRBD2,TRBJ2-3,-,CASSDAFPSGGVADTQYF,TGTGCCAGCAGTGATGCTTTTCCTAGCGGGGGAGTAGCAGATACGCAGTATTTT
TRBV25-1,TRBD1,TRBJ1-1,-,CASRDRESTEAFF,TGTGCCAGCAGGGACAGGGAGAGCACTGAAGCTTTCTTT
TRBV7-8,TRBD1,TRBJ2-5,few,CASSVIGQGVETQYF,TGTGCCAGCAGCGTAATCGGACAGGGCGTGGAGACCCAGTACTTC
TRBV12-3/TRBV12-4,-,TRBJ1-2,-,CASSRVTGIDGYTF,TGTGCCAGCAGTCGGGTTACAGGGATAGATGGCTACACCTTC
TRBV5-1,TRBD1,TRBJ1-2,-,CASSFDPGQPYGYTF,TGCGCCAGCAGCTTCGACCCGGGACAGCCCTATGGCTACACCTTC
TRBV18,-,TRBJ1-2,-,CASSPADGQSYTF,TGTGCCAGCTCACCGGCGGATGGTCAAAGCTACACCTTC
TRBV27,-,TRBJ1-4,few,CASSFYPLTRRNEKLFF,TGTGCCAGCAGTTTCTATCCCCTGACACGCCGTAATGAAAAACTGTTTTTT
TRBV20-1,TRBD2,TRBJ2-5,-,CSALSGGAGETQYF,TGCAGTGCTTTAAGCGGGGGGGCCGGTGAGACCCAGTACTTC
TRBV29-1,-,TRBJ2-7,few,CSVGRGSTYEQYF,TGCAGCGTTGGGAGGGGTTCCACCTACGAGCAGTACTTC
TRBV11-2,-,TRBJ1-1,-,CASSQDSRTTEAFF,TGTGCCAGCAGTCAGGACAGCAGGACGACTGAAGCTTTCTTT
TRBV9,TRBD2,TRBJ2-1,-,CASSVSGGDEQFF,TGTGCCAGCAGCGTCAGCGGGGGCGATGAGCAGTTCTTC
TRBV27,-,TRBJ1-6,many,CASSFWQGSSPLHF,TGTGCCAGCAGTTTTTGGCAGGGAAGTTCACCCCTCCACTTT
TRBV30,-,TRBJ2-7,-,CAWSGLGENYPYEQYF,TGTGCCTGGAGTGGTTTGGGGGAGAATTATCCCTACGAGCAGTACTTC
TRBV4-3,-,TRBJ1-1,-,CASSQVYENTEAFF,TGCGCCAGCAGCCAAGTTTACGAGAACACTGAAGCTTTCTTT
TRBV20-1,TRBD1,TRBJ1-1,-,CSATRTGGVLGAFF,TGCAGTGCTACGAGGACAGGGGGGGTCCTTGGAGCTTTCTTT
TRBV11-2,TRBD1,TRBJ1-2,few,CASRPSPGQGNGYTF,TGTGCCAGCAGACCGTCGCCGGGACAGGGGAATGGCTACACCTTC
TRBV9,-,TRBJ2-5,few,CASSAGGTVQGETQYF,TGTGCCAGCAGCGCGGGAGGGACAGTCCAAGGAGAGACCCAGTACTTC
TRBV3-1,-,TRBJ2-7,many,CASSQFLGANSYEQYF,TGTGCCAGCAGCCAATTCCTGGGGGCCAACTCCTACGAGCAGTACTTC
TRBV11-2,TRBD2,TRBJ2-3,few,CASSLGKGRGILTDTQYF,TGTGCCAGCAGCTTAGGGAAGGGGCGGGGGATTCTCACAGATACGCAGTATTTT
TRBV6-2/TRBV6-3,TRBD1,TRBJ1-1,-,CASSYRRTGTNTEAFF,TGTGCCAGCAGTTACCGTAGGACAGGGACAAACACTGAAGCTTTCTTT
TRBV12-3/TRBV12-4,TRBD1,TRBJ2-1,many,CASSSDRGHEQFF,TGTGCCAGCAGTTCGGACAGGGGACATGAGCAGTTCTTC
TRBV20-1,-,TRBJ2-1,few,CSAKGRTTYNEQFF,TGCAGTGCTAAGGGACGAACGACCTACAATGAGCAGTTCTTC
TRBV11-2,-,TRBJ2-5,-,CASSLRDLISGGQETQYF,TGTGCCAGCAGCTTACGGGACCTGATCTCCGGGGGCCAAGAGACCCAGTACTTC
TRBV4-3,-,TRBJ2-5,few,CASSQRTGGAMDF,TGCGCCAGCAGCCAGCGAACTGGTGGGGCGATGGACTTC
TRBV19,-,TRBJ2-7,many,CATRKGTARFEQYF,TGTGCCACCAGGAAGGGGACTGCAAGATTCGAGCAGTACTTC
TRBV12-5,-,TRBJ1-3,many,CASGLVPNSGNTIYF,TGTGCTAGTGGTTTGGTACCGAACAGTGGAAACACCATATATTTT
TRBV27,TRBD1,TRBJ2-3,-,CASSSLNRGGDTQYF,TGTGCCAGCAGTTCGTTGAACAGGGGCGGGGATACGCAGTATTTT
TRBV6-2/TRBV6-3,-,TRBJ2-7,-,CASSGRPHSNEQYF,TGTGCCAGCAGTGGGAGGCCTCACTCGAACGAGCAGTACTTC
TRBV20-1,-,TRBJ2-5,-,CSAVPWAHSQETQYF,TGCAGTGCGGTACCTTGGGCGCATAGCCAAGAGACCCAGTACTTC
TRBV7-2,TRBD2,TRBJ2-3,-,CASNEAGDSDTQYF,TGTGCCAGCAATGAAGCGGGGGATTCGGATACGCAGTATTTT
TRBV7-8,-,TRBJ1-2,-,CASSLTPGEVYGYTF,TGTGCCAGCAGCTTAACCCCAGGGGAAGTCTATGGCTACACCTTC
TRBV5-1,TRBD1,TRBJ1-6,many,CASRPRDSAYNSPLHF,TGCGCCAGCAGGCCGAGGGACAGCGCCTATAATTCACCCCTCCACTTT